This T cell receptor (beta chain) was captured in a study of T cell changes during pregnancy in multiple sclerosis. Some clones are missing from TCRdb's copy, which holds only in-frame ones; the method was immunoSEQ multiplex PCR. Altogether around 29,000 clones are present, around nine tenths being singletons, with the ten largest covering around 0.67%. Germline V gives CDR1 SGDLS, CDR2 YYNGEE. V gave up 4 bases and J gave up 8 bases, with 16 bases separating them. CDR3 length equals 15 residues. This material consisted of CD4+ T cells from peripheral blood mononuclear cells, taken in the first trimester of pregnancy. The receptor's source is a female donor with multiple sclerosis, enrolled in a pregnancy study. The chain employs TRBV9 and TRBJ1-6, with D perhaps TRBD1 (5 bases). The CDR3 sequence: CASSPQGGADSPLHF. The CDR3 DNA sequence: TGTGCCAGCAGCCCCCAGGGCGGGGCGGATTCACCCCTCCACTTT.